The 14 T cell receptor beta chains below come from one sample, sequenced in a study of blood T cell repertoires in COVID-19. Only in-frame clones appear in the TCRdb table, and some are missing; sequencing was by immunoSEQ multiplex PCR. Of 150,000 to 160,000 clones in the sample, 70% to 85% were seen once. The sample was peripheral blood. The origin of the receptors is a man between 60 and 75 years old with COVID-19, enrolled during active disease.

J is TRBJ2-7 and V is TRBV7-2, with D possibly TRBD1 on 6 matching bases. This CDR3 has 15 amino acids. Trimming cost V 1 base and J 6 bases, with 16 bases left between them. In germline, CDR1 is SGHTA, CDR2 FQGNSA. Here the CDR3 DNA reads TGTGCCAGCAGCTTAGGAGGGGGTAATGTTCGCGAGCAGTACTTC. This codes for CASSLGGGNVREQYF.

The V call is TRBV28, the J call TRBJ1-5; D is unresolved. The CDR3 runs 14 residues. In germline, CDR1 is MDHEN, CDR2 SYDVKM. V was trimmed by 3 bases and J by 7 bases, leaving 13 bases between them. CDR3 bases: TGTGCCAGCAGTTTTGCGGGGAATGGGCAGCCCCAGCATTTT. Amino acids: CASSFAGNGQPQHF. The full variable domain, rest sourced from reference TRBV28 and TRBJ1-5, is DVKVTQSSRYLVKRTGEKVFLECVQDMDHENMFWYRQDPGLGLRLIYFSYDVKMKEKGDIPEGYSVSREKKERFSLILESASTNQTSMYLCASSFAGNGQPQHFGDGTRLSIL.

The gene calls are TRBV24-1 and TRBJ2-3, with TRBD2 as a possible D gene (5 bases). V dropped 3 bases and J dropped 1 base, with 13 bases sitting between them. Germline assignment: CDR1 KGHDR and CDR2 SFDVKD. This CDR3 is 16 amino acids long. CDR3 region: CATSDPHRGGTDTQYF. The CDR3 nucleotides are TGTGCCACCAGTGATCCTCACCGGGGTGGCACAGATACGCAGTATTTT.

The chain joins TRBV7-9 to TRBJ2-5; a weak D match, TRBD1 (5 bases). CDR3 length equals 15 residues. Trimming removed 0 bases at V and 5 bases at J, with 13 bases between. In germline, CDR1 is SEHNR, CDR2 FQNEAQ (reference sequence). This chain's CDR3 is CASSLAQGGRETQYF. The CDR3 nucleotides read TGTGCCAGCAGCTTAGCGCAGGGTGGTCGCGAGACCCAGTACTTC.

CDR3: CASSGQGASDQPQHF. DNA for the CDR3: TGTGCCAGCAGCGGACAGGGGGCGTCGGATCAGCCCCAGCATTTT. V and J are TRBV9 and TRBJ1-5, with 10 bases identical to TRBD1. Germline V CDR1 and CDR2: SGDLS, YYNGEE. The V segment lost 3 bases and the J segment 5 bases; nucleotides outside the gene matches: 5. The CDR3 extends over 15 amino acids.

About this clone: The same CDR3 is also encoded by other DNA sequences in this sample. The chain couples TRBV12-3 or TRBV12-4 to TRBJ2-5, with D perhaps TRBD1 (6 bases). This CDR3 is built from 12 residues. The ends were cut back, 6 bases at V and 5 bases at J, with 10 bases in the middle. This CDR3 reads CASSPRGETQYF. Here the CDR3 DNA reads TGTGCCAGCAGCCCGAGGGGGGAGACCCAGTACTTC.

The chain links TRBV11-2 to TRBJ2-3, with D possibly being TRBD2 (6 bases). Looked up from germline, CDR1 is SGHAT and CDR2 is FQNNGV. CDR3 length: 15 amino acids. Trimming removed 5 bases at V and 2 bases at J, with 14 bases between. For the CDR3, the DNA is TGTGCCAGCAGCCAGCCGGGACTCTTCACAGATACGCAGTATTTT. As protein: CASSQPGLFTDTQYF.

The chain uses TRBV19 and TRBJ1-5; a weak D match, TRBD1 (5 bases). This CDR3 is built from 15 residues. Germline lookup yields CDR1 LNHDA and CDR2 SQIVND (reference sequence). Trimming took off 6 bases at V and 7 bases at J, with 19 bases between the two ends. In DNA form, the CDR3 reads TGTGCCAGTAGCCATCCCGGGGGGGGTGGCCAGCCCCAGCATTTT. Translation gives CASSHPGGGGQPQHF.

The chain employs TRBV7-6 and TRBJ1-6, with D hard to call. This CDR3 has 11 amino acids. V was pared by 6 bases and J by 8 bases, with 5 bases between. CDR1 is SGHVS, CDR2 FNYEAQ, per germline. In nucleotides, the CDR3 is TGTGCCAGCAGTTCTTATTCACCCCTCCACTTT. It is translated as CASSSYSPLHF.

The chain joins TRBV6-5 to TRBJ1-1, with 8 positions matching TRBD1. The CDR3 extends over 15 amino acids. The junction had 6 bases not matched to a gene; V was cut back by 6 bases and J by 0 bases. Germline CDR1 is MNHEY and CDR2 is SVGAGI. CDR3 nucleotides: TGTGCCAGCAGACAGGGGGGACAGTTGAACACTGAAGCTTTCTTT. Protein product: CASRQGGQLNTEAFF.

The V call is TRBV6-1, the J call TRBJ1-2, with TRBD1 as a possible D gene (6 bases). The V end lost 1 base, the J end lost 8 bases, and 11 bases lay between the germline ends. The CDR3 is 13 residues long. Germline values: CDR1 MNHNS, CDR2 SASEGT. The CDR3: CASSEDRVRGYTF. CDR3 nucleotides: TGTGCCAGCAGTGAAGACAGGGTACGCGGCTACACCTTC.

The chain joins TRBV6-2 or TRBV6-3 to TRBJ1-2; D is uncertain. V shed 4 bases and J shed 2 bases, with 14 bases lying between them. CDR1 is MNHEY, CDR2 SVGEGT, per germline. This CDR3 has 15 residues. The chain's CDR3 is CASSSPGRPNYGYTF. DNA of the CDR3: TGTGCCAGCAGTTCTCCGGGGAGGCCGAACTATGGCTACACCTTC.

This clone was picked up one time. This sequence joins TRBV14 and TRBJ1-1; D unresolved. The CDR3 runs 12 residues. The germline gives CDR1 SGHDN, CDR2 FVKESK. Trimming took 4 bases from V and 7 from J, leaving 10 bases between them. The CDR3 reads CASSPREGEAFF. The CDR3, as DNA: TGTGCCAGCAGCCCGAGAGAGGGTGAAGCTTTCTTT.

The chain employs TRBV4-3 and TRBJ1-2; a possible D gene is TRBD1 (5 bases). CDR1 and CDR2 from the germline V gene are LGHNA and YSLEER. The CDR3 has 15 amino acids. V lost 5 bases and J lost 2, with 15 bases in between. This CDR3 reads CASSETGTANYGYTF. CDR3 sequence (DNA): TGCGCCAGCAGCGAAACCGGGACTGCCAACTATGGCTACACCTTC.